This TCR beta chain was found in a study of OX40 agonist ivuxolimab in advanced cancers. Whole-study context: Patients were treated with intravenous ivuxolimab, dosed at 0.01 to 10 mg/kg and infused every 2 weeks. Three individuals attained partial responses, comprising one hepatocellular carcinoma case and two cutaneous melanoma cases.

In its sample, this clone was seen a few times. Profiling relied on immunoSEQ multiplex PCR, and the TCRdb table lists in-frame clones only, not all of them. The sample shows about 45,000 clones, approximately 86% of them seen only once. Sequences were derived from CD4+ or CD8+ T cells sorted from blood, sampled in a trial of the OX40 agonist ivuxolimab. This TCR came from an adult with an advanced solid tumor such as melanoma, head and neck, liver or kidney cancer.

The CDR3 loop is CSVETRGHATNEKLFF. The CDR3, as DNA: TGCAGCGTTGAAACGAGGGGGCACGCAACTAATGAAAAACTGTTTTTT. The V gene is TRBV29-1, the J gene TRBJ1-4; 7 bases match TRBD1. Germline values: CDR1 SQVTM, CDR2 ANQGSEA. With V trimmed by 2 bases and J by 0 bases, 6 bases remained unmatched. There are 16 residues in the CDR3.